Listed below are T cell receptor beta chains from one sample, sequenced in a study of metastatic and nonmetastatic thyroid tumors. TCRdb redid the clone calls on the PCR reads using MiXCR. The sample holds more than 15,000 clones, 16% seen once. Material for sequencing was blood. The origin of the receptors is a male donor with papillary thyroid cancer or a benign thyroid nodule (not recorded which). Some clones in this sample may be carry-over from other donors' samples. Each CDR3 is given with its conserved first and last residue. Fields, in order: J gene, CDR3 length, V gene, D gene, clone size, CDR3 DNA, CDR3 protein. A D gene is named only where the DNA matches it firmly. Some rows mark clone size as missing; the rest say once, few, many or name a class of expanded clone.

>TRBJ1-6|15|TRBV6-1|NA|medium-sized
TGTGCCAGCAGCCGGACATTTTCTCATAATTCACCCCTCCACTTT
CASSRTFSHNSPLHF
>TRBJ2-5|12|TRBV10-3|NA|many
TGTGCCATCGGCGCTGGAAGAGAGACCCAGTACTTC
CAIGAGRETQYF
>TRBJ1-1|14|TRBV7-2|TRBD1|many
TGTGCCAGCAGCGACAGGGGAGGGAACACTGAAGCTTTCTTT
CASSDRGGNTEAFF
>TRBJ2-1|14|TRBV19|NA|many
TGTGCCAGTAGTCCAGGGATTACATACAATGAGCAGTTCTTC
CASSPGITYNEQFF
>TRBJ2-7|14|TRBV6-1|NA|many
TGTGTCAGCAGTCCTCTGGGCAGGTTCAACGAGCAGTACTTC
CVSSPLGRFNEQYF
>TRBJ2-7|15|TRBV20-1|TRBD2|medium-sized
TGCAGTGCTTTGAGTGGTAGCGGGACCCCCTACGAGCAGTACTTC
CSALSGSGTPYEQYF
>TRBJ2-1|16|TRBV28|NA|many
TGTGCCAGCAGTTTTGGGCTTGGGGAGGTCTACAATGAGCAGTTCTTC
CASSFGLGEVYNEQFF
>TRBJ2-3|15|TRBV4-2|NA|many
TGTGCCAGCAGCCTGACACCAGGGAATGAGGATACGCAGTATTTT
CASSLTPGNEDTQYF
>TRBJ2-2|18|TRBV9|TRBD2|many
TGTGCCAGCAGCTCGAGGCTTGGGCGGGAGGGCCTCACCGGGGAGCTGTTTTTT
CASSSRLGREGLTGELFF
>TRBJ2-1|16|TRBV24-1|TRBD2|many
TGTGCCACCAGTGATTTTTTAGCGGGTGGCTACAATGAGCAGTTCTTC
CATSDFLAGGYNEQFF
>TRBJ1-1|17|TRBV10-3|NA|few
TGTGCCATCAGTTCCGAGGGACGCCTAAACTCGAACACTGAATCTTTCTTT
CAISSEGRLNSNTESFF
>TRBJ2-3|15|TRBV30|TRBD1|many
TGTGCCTGGAGGGGGACAGGGGCGCCCACAGATACGCAGTATTTT
CAWRGTGAPTDTQYF
>TRBJ2-3|18|TRBV4-1|TRBD2|NA
TGCGCCAGCAGCCAGAGCCCGCCTTCTAGCGGGGGCACAGATACGCAGTATTTT
CASSQSPPSSGGTDTQYF
>TRBJ2-7|13|TRBV6-1|NA|NA
TGTGCCAGCACCGGGTCGGGGGCCAACGAGCAGTACTTC
CASTGSGANEQYF
>TRBJ1-1|14|TRBV11-3|NA|once
TGTGCCAGCAGCCGAGGTGAACCCAACACTGAAGCTTTCTTT
CASSRGEPNTEAFF
>TRBJ2-3|16|TRBV20-1|NA|many
TGCAGTGCTAGAGTACTCGAGCGGACGCTCACAGATACGCAGTATTTT
CSARVLERTLTDTQYF
>TRBJ2-7|13|TRBV6-2/TRBV6-3|NA|medium-sized
TGTGCCAGCAGTTACACGGACAACTACGAGCAGTACTTC
CASSYTDNYEQYF
>TRBJ2-1|12|TRBV7-9|NA|many
TGTGCCAGCAGCTTAGTAGTTACTGAGCAGTTCTTC
CASSLVVTEQFF
>TRBJ1-1|13|TRBV5-5|NA|many
TGTGCCAGCAGCCGTACTACAGGCGCTGAAGCTTTCTTT
CASSRTTGAEAFF
>TRBJ2-3|15|TRBV19|NA|many
TGTGCCAGTAGTAGGGCGAGCGCACCTACAGATACGCAGTATTTT
CASSRASAPTDTQYF
>TRBJ2-7|13|TRBV7-3|NA|many
TGTGCCAGCAGCTTATCTAGCAGCTACGAGCAGTACTTC
CASSLSSSYEQYF
>TRBJ1-6|17|TRBV27|TRBD1|many
TGTGCCAGCAGTTTAAATCCGACAGGGGGCTGGGGTTCACCCCTCCACTTT
CASSLNPTGGWGSPLHF
>TRBJ2-3|13|TRBV7-9|NA|many
TGTGCCAGCAGCTTAGCGGACACAGATACGCAGTATTTT
CASSLADTDTQYF
>TRBJ2-1|15|TRBV7-6|TRBD1|many
TGTGCCAGCAGCCTCCGGACAGGGGGCTTCAATGAGCAGTTCTTC
CASSLRTGGFNEQFF
>TRBJ1-3|14|TRBV28|NA|NA
TGTGCCAGCAGTTTAATGGGGGGAGGAAACCCCATATATTTT
CASSLMGGGNPIYF
>TRBJ2-1|14|TRBV30|NA|many
TGTGCCTGGAGCCAAGGGGGGGGATACAATGAGCAGTTCTTC
CAWSQGGGYNEQFF
>TRBJ1-4|15|TRBV29-1|TRBD1|many
TGCAGCGTTGAGGGTCGGACAGGGGGAGGCGAAAAACTGTTTTTT
CSVEGRTGGGEKLFF
>TRBJ1-5|14|TRBV20-1|NA|NA
TGCAGTGCTAGAGAGGGGACCGGGCCGGAGCCCCAGCATTTT
CSAREGTGPEPQHF
>TRBJ2-1|16|TRBV7-6|NA|NA
TGTGCTAGCAGCCCGGGGGCTCACGGAATATACAATGAGCAGTTCTTC
CASSPGAHGIYNEQFF
>TRBJ2-7|14|TRBV10-1|TRBD2|many
TGCGCCAGCAGTGAGTCGAGGGCTAGCGGCGAGCAGTACTTC
CASSESRASGEQYF
>TRBJ2-7|15|TRBV6-5|TRBD2|few
TGTGCCAGCAGTTACTTGTTAGCGGGAAGCTACGAGCAGTACTTC
CASSYLLAGSYEQYF
>TRBJ2-7|15|TRBV28|NA|many
TGTGCCAGCAGTTTACGGCCGGTAGCAGCCTACGAGCAGTACTTC
CASSLRPVAAYEQYF